The clone carrying this T cell receptor (beta chain) is deemed medium-sized. The antigen is not known. The data are from a study of HIV-infected patients and healthy controls. Overall study findings and caveats: Healthy controls shared more CDR3 sequences between individuals than HIV-infected patients did. Significant mean usage differences between HIV-infected patients and controls involved eight alpha and eight beta V genes.

Whole blood was used without fractionation, so all unsorted peripheral T cells were included. Alpha and beta constant-region primers primed reverse transcription of around 550 ng RNA. Separate chain-specific third strand synthesis with multiplexing indices produced the alpha and beta libraries. The cDNA received a 5' RACE adapter containing a random hexamer plus an SP2 sequencing primer site. Each CDR3 protein is one row after TCRdb ran MiXCR on the 5' RACE reads. The sample yields around 13,000 distinct CDR3 sequences, roughly 9.9% seen once. Germline CDR1 and CDR2: SQVTM and ANQGSEA. The CDR3 contains 13 residues. After removal of 8 bases from V and 9 bases from J, the junction contained 7 bases not matched to a gene.

The chain combines TRBV29-1 with TRBJ2-1; TRBD2 agrees at 13 bases. Sample: blood. The TCR was taken from an adult in good health. Here the CDR3 reads CSTTSGRAVEQFF. CDR3 DNA sequence: TGCAGCACAACTAGCGGGAGGGCCGTTGAGCAGTTCTTC.